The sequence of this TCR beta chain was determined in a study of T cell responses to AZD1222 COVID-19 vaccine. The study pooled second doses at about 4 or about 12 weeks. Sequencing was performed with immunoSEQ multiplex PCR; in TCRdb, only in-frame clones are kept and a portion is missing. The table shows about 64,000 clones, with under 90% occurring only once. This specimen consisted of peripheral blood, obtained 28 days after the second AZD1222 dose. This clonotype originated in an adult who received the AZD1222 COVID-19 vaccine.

This chain's CDR3 is CSALGTRSIPEAFF. The CDR3 coding sequence is TGCAGCGCCCTGGGCACACGTAGTATCCCTGAAGCTTTCTTT. The chain has TRBV29-1 and TRBJ1-1; D not certain. Germline V gives CDR1 SQVTM, CDR2 ANQGSEA. V lost 7 bases and J lost 6, with 21 bases in between. The CDR3 loop spans 14 amino acids.